Presented here are 20 T cell receptor beta chains from one specimen sequenced in a study of CD8 T cells in Susac syndrome. Random hexamers were used to reverse transcribe the RNA input (about 0.5 to 1 ug). TCRdb re-called the immunoSEQ multiplex PCR reads through MiXCR, storing one row per CDR3 protein. The sample has 300,000 to 350,000 distinct CDR3 sequences, 90% to 95% seen once; the top ten hold more than 0.06%. Sequences were obtained from CD4+ T cells from PBMCs. The receptors here all came from a human donor with multiple sclerosis.

V gene TRBV7-2 combines with J gene TRBJ2-7; the D gene could be TRBD1 or TRBD2 (7 bases each). The CDR3 contains 14 residues. Trimming shortened V by 4 bases and J by 3 bases, and 13 bases separated the two germline ends. Germline V CDR1 and CDR2: SGHTA, FQGNSA. This chain's CDR3 is CASSWEGAGYEQYF. CDR3 nucleotide sequence: TGTGCCAGCAGCTGGGAGGGGGCTGGCTACGAGCAGTACTTC.

This chain connects TRBV29-1 to TRBJ2-1; the D gene is possibly TRBD2 (6 bases). This CDR3 contains 14 residues. Germline-derived CDR1 and CDR2 are SQVTM and ANQGSEA. Between the trimmed V and J ends, which lost 3 bases and 5 bases, there was a span of 14 bases. The CDR3 region is CSVDSSGAHNEQFF. CDR3 DNA sequence: TGCAGCGTTGATTCTTCGGGAGCCCACAATGAGCAGTTCTTC.

The chain uses TRBV7-2 and TRBJ2-7, with a weak D call TRBD1 (5 bases). CDR1 and CDR2 (germline): SGHTA, FQGNSA. The CDR3 covers 14 residues. V was trimmed by 3 bases and J by 4 bases, leaving 13 bases between them. This CDR3 is CASSFSRQGYEQYF. The CDR3 DNA reads TGTGCCAGCAGCTTTTCGCGGCAGGGATACGAGCAGTACTTC.

The genes are TRBV24-1 and TRBJ1-2; 10 bases fit TRBD1. This CDR3 has 13 residues. V lost 6 bases, J lost 8 bases, and 5 bases stayed unmatched. In germline, CDR1 is KGHDR, CDR2 SFDVKD. CDR3 sequence: CATSPGTGAGYTF. As DNA, the CDR3 is TGTGCCACCAGTCCCGGGACAGGGGCCGGCTACACCTTC.

This chain connects TRBV20-1 to TRBJ2-5, with TRBD2 matching 9 bases. Trimming cost V 0 bases and J 4 bases; bases outside gene matches: 3. The CDR3 sequence is 14 residues long. Germline V gene lookup returns CDR1 DFQATT and CDR2 SNEGSKA (reference sequence). CDR3 DNA: TGCAGTGCTAGAGATAGCGGGGGCCTAGAGACCCAGTACTTC. Its protein product is CSARDSGGLETQYF.

The V call is TRBV28, the J call TRBJ1-5; 7 bases agree with TRBD1. CDR3 length: 15 residues. The germline V gene encodes CDR1 MDHEN and CDR2 SYDVKM. Unmatched junction bases numbered 11, after V lost 6 bases and J lost 6 bases. This chain's CDR3 is CASRAGQMQGQPQHF. DNA of the CDR3: TGTGCCAGCAGAGCGGGACAGATGCAAGGTCAGCCCCAGCATTTT. The full variable domain, rest sourced from reference TRBV28 and TRBJ1-5, is DVKVTQSSRYLVKRTGEKVFLECVQDMDHENMFWYRQDPGLGLRLIYFSYDVKMKEKGDIPEGYSVSREKKERFSLILESASTNQTSMYLCASRAGQMQGQPQHFGDGTRLSIL.

The chain links TRBV19 to TRBJ2-7; TRBD2 might be the D (5 bases). Looked up from germline, CDR1 is LNHDA and CDR2 is SQIVND (reference sequence). V was trimmed by 3 bases and J by 0 bases, leaving 9 bases between them. The length of the CDR3 is 14 residues. CDR3 residues: CASSMRRSSYEQYF. The CDR3 DNA is TGTGCCAGTAGTATGAGGAGGAGCTCCTACGAGCAGTACTTC. Full variable domain (outside the CDR3, taken from reference TRBV19 and TRBJ2-7): DGGITQSPKYLFRKEGQNVTLSCEQNLNHDAMYWYRQDPGQGLRLIYYSQIVNDFQKGDIAEGYSVSREKKESFPLTVTSAQKNPTAFYLCASSMRRSSYEQYFGPGTRLTVT.

The V and J genes are TRBV9 and TRBJ2-3; D remains unclear. Germline lookup yields CDR1 SGDLS and CDR2 YYNGEE. V lost 0 bases, J lost 4 bases, and 6 bases lay in between. This CDR3 has 13 amino acids. The CDR3 nucleotides read TGTGCCAGCAGCGTAGGCCCCCCAGATACGCAGTATTTT. Its protein is CASSVGPPDTQYF.

The gene calls are TRBV20-1 and TRBJ2-7; 10 bases match TRBD2. The CDR3 sequence is 15 residues long. Germline CDR1 DFQATT, CDR2 SNEGSKA (reference sequence). V shed 1 base, J shed 6 bases, and the junction held 9 bases outside the gene matches. CDR3 loop: CSARVFSSGRSEQYF. The CDR3, as DNA: TGCAGTGCTAGAGTTTTTTCTAGCGGGAGATCCGAGCAGTACTTC.

The chain joins TRBV7-2 to TRBJ2-3, with D possibly TRBD1 on 5 matching bases. The CDR3 totals 13 residues. Per the germline V gene, CDR1 is SGHTA and CDR2 is FQGNSA. V lost 5 bases to trimming and J lost 6 bases, with 12 bases between them. This CDR3 is CASSEQHRDTQYF. The CDR3 DNA is TGTGCCAGCAGCGAGCAGCACAGGGATACGCAGTATTTT.

This chain links TRBV5-1 with TRBJ2-1; a weak D match, TRBD2 (6 bases). Per the germline V gene, CDR1 is SGHRS and CDR2 is YFSETQ. V dropped 4 bases and J dropped 0 bases, with 17 bases sitting between them. The CDR3 is made up of 17 amino acids. The CDR3 DNA is TGCGCCAGCAGCCCCCGGGGCGGGGCGAGCTCCTACAATGAGCAGTTCTTC. As protein: CASSPRGGASSYNEQFF.

The chain joins TRBV14 to TRBJ2-7, with 9 bases fitting TRBD2. This CDR3 has 20 amino acids. Germline CDR1 and CDR2: SGHDN and FVKESK. With V trimmed by 0 bases and J by 0 bases, 15 bases remained unmatched. CDR3 residues: CASSQEPGLAYHPRSYEQYF. The CDR3, as DNA: TGTGCCAGCAGCCAAGAACCGGGACTAGCATACCACCCCCGCTCCTACGAGCAGTACTTC.

The chain joins TRBV12-3 or TRBV12-4 to TRBJ2-7, with D perhaps matching TRBD1 (5 bases). V was shortened by 3 bases and J by 4 bases, with 7 bases between the two germline ends. This CDR3 contains 12 residues. DNA for the CDR3: TGTGCCAGCAGTTTTGCAGGGTACGAGCAGTACTTC. It codes for CASSFAGYEQYF.

The J gene is TRBJ1-2, the V gene TRBV20-1, with D perhaps TRBD1 (6 bases). V lost 4 bases and J 4 bases, leaving 16 bases between the germline ends. Looked up from germline, CDR1 is DFQATT and CDR2 is SNEGSKA (reference sequence). The CDR3 covers 14 residues. Here the CDR3 DNA reads TGCAGTGCTACCCCAGGGGAGGTCGTCTATGGCTACACCTTC. Its translation is CSATPGEVVYGYTF.

This clonotype was recorded only once. The chain carries TRBV3-1 and TRBJ2-1; 11 positions agree with TRBD2. In germline, CDR1 is LGHDT, CDR2 YNNKEL (reference sequence). This CDR3 contains 18 residues. The V and J ends lost 4 bases and 6 bases, in that order; junction bases with no gene match: 14. CDR3 nucleotides: TGTGCCAGCAGCCTCGGACTAGCGGGTCCCCCGGGGGGCAATGAGCAGTTCTTC. Its protein product is CASSLGLAGPPGGNEQFF.

The chain has TRBV20-1 and TRBJ2-5; no clear D gene. Trimming cost V 5 bases and J 2 bases, with 15 bases left between them. This CDR3 region has 14 residues. In germline, CDR1 is DFQATT, CDR2 SNEGSKA (reference sequence). In DNA form, the CDR3 reads TGCAGTGCTGGAATTGGCTATTCGCAAGAGACCCAGTACTTC. This encodes CSAGIGYSQETQYF.

This sequence joins TRBV20-1 and TRBJ1-2; D call uncertain. There are 11 residues in the CDR3. Germline-derived CDR1 and CDR2 are DFQATT and SNEGSKA (reference sequence). Trimming removed 7 bases from V and 3 bases from J, with 9 bases in between. This CDR3 is CSVLSDYGYTF. The CDR3 nucleotides read TGCAGTGTCTTATCGGACTATGGCTACACCTTC.

J is TRBJ2-5 and V is TRBV10-1; the D gene is possibly TRBD1 (5 bases). The closer fit of TRBJ2-1 to the DNA end suggests the J call may be wrong. The CDR3 runs 12 residues. Per germline, CDR1 WNHNN and CDR2 SYGVQD (reference sequence). The CDR3 DNA reads TGCGCCAGCAGTGAGTCTGACAGACACCAGTTCTTC. Amino acid sequence: CASSESDRHQFF.

The chain is built from TRBV20-1 and TRBJ2-5, with 12 bases fitting TRBD2. CDR3 length: 16 amino acids. The germline CDR1 and CDR2 sequences are DFQATT and SNEGSKA (reference sequence). Trimming at V came to 0 bases and at J to 2 bases, leaving 4 bases not matched to a gene. CDR3 DNA: TGCAGTGCTAGAGATGCTAGCGGGAGGGCTCAAGAGACCCAGTACTTC. Translating it yields CSARDASGRAQETQYF.

CDR3 sequence (DNA): TGTGCCAGTAGGCCAGACAGGAACACTGAAGCTTTCTTT. This codes for CASRPDRNTEAFF. The chain joins TRBV19 to TRBJ1-1, with TRBD1 as a possible D gene (5 bases). V lost 6 bases to trimming and J lost 1 base, with 9 bases between them. Germline V gives CDR1 LNHDA, CDR2 SQIVND (reference sequence). This CDR3 is built from 13 residues.